These T cell receptor beta chains were read from a single sample in a study of regulatory T cells in long-lasting Graves disease. Via MiXCR, TCRdb re-called the multiplex PCR reads, giving one row per CDR3 protein. The table records around 460,000 distinct CDR3 sequences, under 25% of them present only once. The sample here was peripheral blood mononuclear cells (PBMCs), taken when the disease was refractory, from a patient treated with antithyroid drugs. The origin of the receptors is a female donor with Graves disease. Both conserved end residues are part of each CDR3. The D gene is left open where the match is weak. Clone size is stated in some rows and not others, as once, few, many or a class when expanded.

j_call clone_size v_call d_call cdr3_nt cdr3_aa
TRBJ1-4 . TRBV19 . TGTGCCAGTAGTCACCGGGTTGAAAAACTGTTTTTT CASSHRVEKLFF
TRBJ2-5 many TRBV7-3 TRBD1 TGTGCCAGCAGTCGGACAGGCTACCAAGAGACCCAGTACTTC CASSRTGYQETQYF
TRBJ2-6 . TRBV5-1 . TGCGCCAGCGGAAACTCCGGCCCCGCCAACGTCCTGACTTTC CASGNSGPANVLTF
TRBJ1-1 many TRBV3-1 . TGTGCCAGCAGCCAAGTTGACAGTAACACTGAAGCTTTCTTT CASSQVDSNTEAFF
TRBJ2-2 many TRBV2 TRBD1 TGTGCCAGCAGTGGGGGACAGTATGTTTCACGCGGGGAGCTGTTTTTT CASSGGQYVSRGELFF
TRBJ2-4 many TRBV7-2 . TGTGCCAGCAGCTTAGGTCCAGATGGAAACATTCAGTACTTC CASSLGPDGNIQYF
TRBJ1-2 many TRBV25-1 TRBD1 TGTGCCAGCGCTCCGGGACAGGGGTTCGGTGGCTACACCTTC CASAPGQGFGGYTF
TRBJ1-1 few TRBV7-8 . TGTGCCAGCACCGAAGCCACGGGGGAGAAGGCTGAAGCTTTCTTT CASTEATGEKAEAFF
TRBJ2-1 . TRBV9 . TGTGCCAGCAGCTCTAACCGGGACACCCTCTACGAGGAGCAGTTCTTC CASSSNRDTLYEEQFF
TRBJ1-1 many TRBV2 . TGTGCCAGCAGCTTCGGGCGCGCAGGGAACACTGAAGCTTTCTTT CASSFGRAGNTEAFF
TRBJ2-7 . TRBV25-1 . TGTGCCAGCAGTGAATATAACAGGGACTACGAGCAGTACTTC CASSEYNRDYEQYF
TRBJ2-5 many TRBV6-5 TRBD2 TGTGCCAGCAGTTACGGGGGGGTCGTCGCCGAGACCCAGTACTTC CASSYGGVVAETQYF
TRBJ1-2 many TRBV29-1 TRBD1 TGCAGCGCTGGGACAGGGAATGGCTACACCTTC CSAGTGNGYTF
TRBJ2-7 . TRBV6-1 TRBD1 TGTGCCAGCGCCAGGACAGGGTACGAGCAGTACTTC CASARTGYEQYF
TRBJ2-5 many TRBV28 . TGTGCCAGCAGTTTATTTTCAGTCCAAGAGACCCAGTACTTC CASSLFSVQETQYF
TRBJ1-2 many TRBV7-3 . TGTGCCAGCAGCTTAGGGGGGGCTGATCACTATGGCTACACCTTC CASSLGGADHYGYTF
TRBJ2-2 few TRBV29-1 . TGCAGCGTTGAGGGGGCCGCCGGGGAGCTGTTTTTT CSVEGAAGELFF
TRBJ2-7 many TRBV15 . TGTGCCACCAGCAGAGAGGGGGGACCCTACGAGCAGTACTTC CATSREGGPYEQYF
TRBJ1-6 many TRBV28 TRBD1 TGTGCCAGCAGGCCCTCCGACGGGACAGGAATTTCACCCCTCCACTTT CASRPSDGTGISPLHF